The present T cell receptor (beta chain) was sequenced within a study of control samples from healthy donors and cancer patients (TCRdb year 2020). V is trimmed back by 1 base and J by 7 bases, and the junction contains 3 bases that no gene match accounts for. The CDR3, cysteine through phenylalanine, is 13 amino acids long. The retained sequence is limited to the CDR3, 39 bases, with the frame set at the first base. Libraries came from the immunoSEQ multiplex PCR assay. Not all clones reach the TCRdb copy of this immuneACCESS table, which keeps in-frame sequences only. Checked studies attribute under half of the gap to unresolved V genes and leave the rest unexplained. Counted in this sample were approximately 90,000 clones; 88% of them appeared once. The ten largest clonotypes hold 14% of the sample. In the case of this clone: What this receptor recognizes is not known. No much larger clonotype is one base removed from it; base qualities were not supplied.

This clonotype originated in a woman in her 70s in good health. The chain links TRBV12-3 or TRBV12-4 with TRBJ1-2; 7 bases in the junction line up with TRBD1. The specimen sequenced was blood. The bases read TGTGCCAGCAGTTTAGGGACAGGCTTTGGCTACACCTTC. Translated, it gives CASSLGTGFGYTF.